These T cell receptor beta chains were read from a single sample in a study of technical replicates of blood from a handful of donors. The table came from immunoSEQ multiplex PCR; TCRdb's copy has only in-frame clones and leaves some out. The repertoire has about 76,000 clones, roughly 85% of them found once; the top ten carry about 5.1%. Sequenced sample: PBMCs. The receptors were sampled from a human donor in good health. Some clones in this sample may be carry-over from other donors' samples. Each CDR3 is given with its conserved first and last residue. A D gene is named only where the DNA matches it firmly. Clone size appears in some rows only: once, few, many, or a class for an expanded clone.

size: NA
J: TRBJ1-2
V: TRBV30
length: 13
D: NA
CDR3: CAWSVRVNYGYTF
DNA: TGTGCCTGGAGTGTGAGAGTTAACTATGGCTACACCTTC

size: NA
J: TRBJ2-2
V: TRBV2
length: 15
D: TRBD2
CDR3: CASSRPSGSPGELFF
DNA: TGTGCCAGCAGTCGACCTAGCGGGAGTCCCGGGGAGCTGTTTTTT

size: NA
J: TRBJ2-5
V: TRBV7-2
length: 17
D: TRBD2
CDR3: CASSRILSGGALETQYF
DNA: TGTGCCAGCAGCCGAATACTTAGCGGGGGGGCCCTGGAGACCCAGTACTTC

size: NA
J: TRBJ1-2
V: TRBV5-4
length: 14
D: NA
CDR3: CASSSLQGTHGYTF
DNA: TGTGCCAGCAGCTCCCTACAGGGAACCCATGGCTACACCTTC

size: NA
J: TRBJ2-1
V: TRBV4-2
length: 16
D: TRBD2
CDR3: CASSQDFSGAYNEQFF
DNA: TGTGCCAGCAGCCAGGATTTTAGCGGGGCCTACAATGAGCAGTTCTTC

size: NA
J: TRBJ2-2
V: TRBV7-7
length: 14
D: NA
CDR3: CASSLGTAAGELFF
DNA: TGTGCCAGCAGCTTAGGGACAGCTGCCGGGGAGCTGTTTTTT

size: NA
J: TRBJ2-5
V: TRBV14
length: 16
D: TRBD2
CDR3: CASSQDAGGAVETQYF
DNA: TGTGCCAGCAGCCAAGATGCCGGGGGGGCGGTTGAGACCCAGTACTTC

size: once
J: TRBJ1-1
V: TRBV15
length: 16
D: TRBD1
CDR3: CATSSHPDRVNTEAFF
DNA: TGTGCCACCAGCAGCCACCCGGACAGGGTGAACACTGAAGCTTTCTTT

size: NA
J: TRBJ2-1
V: TRBV29-1
length: 11
D: TRBD1
CDR3: CSVSQGDEQFF
DNA: TGCAGCGTATCACAGGGGGATGAGCAGTTCTTC

size: NA
J: TRBJ2-7
V: TRBV27
length: 14
D: TRBD1
CDR3: CASSPDRVGGEQYF
DNA: TGTGCCAGCAGTCCAGACAGGGTGGGTGGCGAGCAGTACTTC

size: NA
J: TRBJ1-2
V: TRBV7-2
length: 14
D: NA
CDR3: CASSLPRAGHGYTF
DNA: TGTGCCAGCAGCTTACCGCGGGCGGGGCATGGCTACACCTTC

size: NA
J: TRBJ2-1
V: TRBV2
length: 15
D: TRBD2
CDR3: CASSGASGKYNEQFF
DNA: TGTGCCAGCAGTGGAGCTAGCGGGAAATACAATGAGCAGTTCTTC

size: NA
J: TRBJ2-3
V: TRBV7-3
length: 15
D: TRBD2
CDR3: CASSLNSGGISTQYF
DNA: TGTGCCAGCAGCTTAAATAGCGGGGGGATTAGTACGCAGTATTTT

size: NA
J: TRBJ2-7
V: TRBV7-9
length: 16
D: TRBD2
CDR3: CASSFRSLAGIYEQYF
DNA: TGTGCCAGCAGCTTTCGGTCACTAGCGGGAATCTACGAGCAGTACTTC

size: NA
J: TRBJ2-5
V: TRBV7-2
length: 15
D: TRBD2
CDR3: CASSLVRSSGETQYF
DNA: TGTGCCAGCAGCTTAGTGAGAAGTAGCGGGGAGACCCAGTACTTC

size: NA
J: TRBJ1-2
V: TRBV14
length: 12
D: NA
CDR3: CASSAGGGGYTF
DNA: TGTGCCAGCAGCGCGGGCGGTGGTGGCTACACCTTC

size: NA
J: TRBJ2-7
V: TRBV18
length: 13
D: NA
CDR3: CASSPRGGYEQYF
DNA: TGTGCCAGCTCACCCAGAGGGGGTTACGAGCAGTACTTC

size: NA
J: TRBJ1-2
V: TRBV7-8
length: 16
D: NA
CDR3: CASSLVSAGPLYGYTF
DNA: TGTGCCAGCAGCTTAGTCAGTGCTGGGCCCCTCTATGGCTACACCTTC

size: NA
J: TRBJ2-7
V: TRBV29-1
length: 11
D: NA
CDR3: CSVGRGGEQYF
DNA: TGCAGCGTTGGCAGGGGCGGCGAGCAGTACTTC

size: NA
J: TRBJ2-7
V: TRBV5-1
length: 13
D: TRBD1
CDR3: CASAGTGGVEQYF
DNA: TGCGCCAGCGCCGGGACAGGGGGCGTCGAGCAGTACTTC

size: NA
J: TRBJ2-7
V: TRBV11-2
length: 16
D: TRBD2
CDR3: CASSLVPGGGTYEQYF
DNA: TGTGCCAGCAGCTTAGTTCCGGGCGGGGGGACGTACGAGCAGTACTTC

size: NA
J: TRBJ2-7
V: TRBV29-1
length: 14
D: TRBD1
CDR3: CSVAETGSDYEQYF
DNA: TGCAGCGTTGCCGAGACAGGGTCTGACTACGAGCAGTACTTC

size: NA
J: TRBJ2-5
V: TRBV7-9
length: 16
D: NA
CDR3: CASSSGLVGGRETQYF
DNA: TGTGCCAGCAGCTCCGGGCTAGTGGGGGGTCGAGAGACCCAGTACTTC

size: once
J: TRBJ2-6
V: TRBV7-3
length: 18
D: NA
CDR3: CASSVHGVGGSGANVLTF
DNA: TGTGCCAGCAGCGTCCACGGGGTCGGGGGCTCTGGGGCCAACGTCCTGACTTTC

size: few
J: TRBJ2-1
V: TRBV7-3
length: 16
D: TRBD2
CDR3: CASSPDSGGASNEQFF
DNA: TGTGCCAGCAGCCCCGATAGCGGGGGGGCCTCAAATGAGCAGTTCTTC

size: NA
J: TRBJ1-1
V: TRBV7-3
length: 12
D: NA
CDR3: CASSLGGNEAFF
DNA: TGTGCCAGCAGCTTAGGAGGGAATGAAGCTTTCTTT

size: NA
J: TRBJ2-2
V: TRBV5-4
length: 14
D: TRBD1
CDR3: CASSPGQGTGELFF
DNA: TGTGCCAGCAGCCCCGGACAGGGCACCGGGGAGCTGTTTTTT

size: NA
J: TRBJ2-7
V: TRBV19
length: 14
D: TRBD1
CDR3: CASSKWDRGNEQYF
DNA: TGTGCCAGTAGTAAGTGGGACAGGGGAAACGAGCAGTACTTC

size: NA
J: TRBJ2-7
V: TRBV5-6
length: 14
D: TRBD1
CDR3: CASSSGDRADEQYF
DNA: TGTGCCAGCAGCTCAGGAGACAGGGCTGACGAGCAGTACTTC